The 10 T cell receptor beta chains listed next were all sequenced from one sample in a study of vaccination effects on CD4 cells after COVID-19. Produced via immunoSEQ multiplex PCR; TCRdb's table is partial and in-frame only. The table lists approximately 57,000 clones, 78% of them singletons. Subsequent to roughly 9 days of culture, CD4+ T cells were isolated. Each participant was administered two doses of either the BNT162b2 or the mRNA-1273 vaccine. No antigen has been identified for these receptors. The material sequenced was CD4+ T cells from PBMCs cultured without peptide, taken after COVID-19 vaccination. These receptors came from a human donor who received a COVID-19 vaccine.

This chain uses TRBV11-2 with TRBJ1-1; D gene unclear. The length of the CDR3 is 15 residues. With 2 bases removed from V and 0 bases from J, the gap between germline ends came to 10 bases. CDR1 and CDR2 from the germline V gene are SGHAT and FQNNGV. The CDR3 bases are TGTGCCAGCAGCTTACGAAGGGTCATGAACACTGAAGCTTTCTTT. Its translation: CASSLRRVMNTEAFF.

The genes are TRBV12-5 and TRBJ2-7; 7 bases agree with TRBD1. CDR1 LGHNT and CDR2 FRNRAP come from the germline V gene. V shed 0 bases and J 0 bases; nucleotides not matched to a gene: 2. This CDR3 has 15 amino acids. The CDR3 protein is CASGLVGQSSYEQYF. The CDR3 bases are TGTGCTAGTGGTTTGGTGGGACAGAGCTCCTACGAGCAGTACTTC. Based on the CDR3 plus reference TRBV12-5 and TRBJ2-7, the full variable domain is DARVTQTPRHKVTEMGQEVTMRCQPILGHNTVFWYRQTMMQGLELLAYFRNRAPLDDSGMPKDRFSAEMPDATLATLKIQPSEPRDSAVYFCASGLVGQSSYEQYFGPGTRLTVT.

The chain is built from TRBV7-9 and TRBJ2-3; tentatively, D is TRBD2 (7 bases). In germline, CDR1 is SEHNR, CDR2 FQNEAQ (reference sequence). This CDR3 comprises 16 residues. The V end lost 5 bases, the J end lost 5 bases, and 20 bases lay between the germline ends. The CDR3 DNA reads as TGTGCCAGCAGCCCGGGTGGGGGGGCCCCCGTAGATACGCAGTATTTT. Translated, it gives CASSPGGGAPVDTQYF.

In DNA, the CDR3 is TGTGCCAGCTCACCTATTGGACAGGGAAACACTGAAGCTTTCTTT. It codes for CASSPIGQGNTEAFF. The chain links TRBV18 to TRBJ1-1; 8 bases are a match to TRBD1. Trimming took 3 bases from V and 2 from J; bases not matched to a gene: 5. The CDR3 loop spans 15 amino acids. The germline V gene has CDR1 KGHSH and CDR2 LQKENI.

This rearrangement joins TRBV19 to TRBJ1-5; TRBD1 aligns across 7 bases. Germline CDR1 is LNHDA and CDR2 is SQIVND (reference sequence). V lost 8 bases, J lost 0 bases, and 7 bases stayed unmatched. This CDR3 contains 15 residues. This CDR3 reads CASSYGTDSNQPQHF. The CDR3 region has the DNA TGTGCCAGTTCTTACGGGACAGATAGCAATCAGCCCCAGCATTTT.

The chain recombines TRBV2 with TRBJ1-5; D is possibly TRBD1 (5 bases). CDR1 and CDR2 from the germline V gene are SNHLY and FYNNEI. The CDR3 is 14 amino acids. The V gene lost 3 bases and the J gene lost 3 bases, with 9 bases spanning the gap. CDR3 protein: CASSEWGDNQPQHF. CDR3 in DNA: TGTGCCAGCAGTGAGTGGGGGGACAATCAGCCCCAGCATTTT.

This chain joins TRBV14 and TRBJ2-7; D is unclear. Looked up from germline, CDR1 is SGHDN and CDR2 is FVKESK. Deletions cut 4 bases from V and 3 bases from J, with 10 bases between. The CDR3 length is 13 residues. The CDR3 protein is CASSLHRYYEQYF. The CDR3 bases are TGTGCCAGCAGCCTTCATCGGTACTACGAGCAGTACTTC.

This sequence joins TRBV5-4 and TRBJ2-2; 10 bases are shared with TRBD1. Germline V gives CDR1 SGHNT, CDR2 YYREEE (reference sequence). There are 15 residues in the CDR3. The junction had 4 bases not matched to a gene; V was cut back by 4 bases and J by 4 bases. The CDR3 bases are TGTGCCAGCAGCACCTGGACAGGGGGCACCGGGGAGCTGTTTTTT. Translated: CASSTWTGGTGELFF.

The chain couples TRBV11-3 to TRBJ2-1, with 10 bases matching TRBD1. The CDR3 length is 15 residues. V was clipped by 5 bases and J by 7 bases; unmatched bases: 8. Germline values: CDR1 SGHNT, CDR2 YENEEA. The CDR3 DNA reads TGTGCCAGCAGCCCCGGACAGGGGGTAGGGAATGAGCAGTTCTTC. Translating it yields CASSPGQGVGNEQFF.

V is TRBV2 and J is TRBJ2-7; D is uncertain. CDR1 is SNHLY, CDR2 FYNNEI, per germline. The CDR3 has 12 residues. V shed 7 bases and J shed 4 bases, with 11 bases lying between them. The CDR3 sequence: CASKDGLYEQYF. The CDR3 coding sequence is TGTGCCAGCAAGGACGGCTTATACGAGCAGTACTTC. Using reference TRBV2 and TRBJ2-7 for the parts outside the CDR3, the full variable domain is EPEVTQTPSHQVTQMGQEVILRCVPISNHLYFYWYRQILGQKVEFLVSFYNNEISEKSEIFDDQFSVERPDGSNFTLKIRSTKLEDSAMYFCASKDGLYEQYFGPGTRLTVT.